This T cell receptor beta chain emerged from a study of post-analysis software for immune sequencing data. Looking at the study overall: Some patients lacked subtype; others had relapsing-remitting, secondary progressive or progressive-relapsing disease. Study conclusions and caveats: Included in a set of about five TRBV segments more frequent in patients than controls were TRBV5-6, TRBV5-1 and TRBV20-1. Strong co-clustering by F measure was evident for samples that had been prepared in the same batch. Patients with multiple sclerosis recorded significantly lower normalized Chao1 diversity than controls, the study found.

The CDR3 runs to 13 residues. J gave up 1 base and V 5 bases, and 3 bases lay outside the gene matches. Germline CDR1 DFQATT, CDR2 SNEGSKA (reference sequence). This clonotype was observed a few times. Antigen specificity is unknown. Every TCR beta cDNA library bore unique molecular identifiers. A population of about 1 to 11 million T cells gave rise to around 480,000 cDNA molecules. TCRdb fed the PCR reads into MiXCR, producing one record per CDR3 protein. The sample lists some 700,000 distinct CDR3 sequences, approximately 60% seen once, with 11% in the top ten. The sequence was collected from a girl aged 2 to 10 with multiple sclerosis. The sample was blood. The chain recombines TRBV20-1 with TRBJ2-7, with 9 bases that match TRBD2. DNA of the CDR3: TGCAGTGCTGTAGCGGGAGCTTCCTACGAGCAGTACTTC. This gives the protein CSAVAGASYEQYF.